This entry is about one T cell receptor beta chain. What it recognizes is unknown. This record comes from a study of healthy donors' naive CD4 and CD8 T cells. Study as a whole: Donors came from three age groups: 20-25, 40-50 and 60-70 years. Study results and caveats: Chains were not paired, since alpha and beta were sequenced in bulk. Bias from naive T cell homeostatic proliferation was not addressed. Negatively charged CDR3s marked CD8+ lineage; positively charged CDR3s marked CD4+ lineage.

The CDR3 contains 15 residues. V gave up 7 bases and J gave up 0 bases, with 15 bases separating them. Germline lookup yields CDR1 SGHRS and CDR2 YFSETQ. Starting from roughly 0.45 ug of total RNA, TCR libraries were made with linear amplification. Via MiXCR, TCRdb re-called the reads, giving one row per CDR3 protein. This sample has about 180,000 distinct CDR3 sequences, with nearly 75% found just once. This receptor was obtained from a pool of human donors in good health; the sample pools cells from several healthy donors. The chain has TRBV5-1 and TRBJ2-3; D gene unclear. The sample comprised naive CD4+ and CD8+ T cells sorted from blood, pooled from several donors. CDR3: CASRAGGRSTDTQYF. The CDR3 DNA sequence: TGCGCCAGCCGGGCCGGTGGGCGGAGCACAGATACGCAGTATTTT.